A selection of T cell receptor beta chains follows, all from one sample in a study of cytotoxic CD8 clonotypes in ibrutinib-treated CLL. This table comes from immunoSEQ multiplex PCR, and its TCRdb copy is limited to in-frame clones, with some not included. Of around 92,000 clones listed, roughly three quarters are singletons. Sequenced here: PBMCs, sampled after 24 months of ibrutinib treatment. The receptors come from a human donor with chronic lymphocytic leukemia. Each CDR3 is given with its conserved first and last residue. Each record gives: D gene, J gene, clone size, V gene, CDR3 length, CDR3 protein, CDR3 DNA. A D gene is named only where the DNA matches it firmly. Clone size is not always given. Where it is, it says once, few, many or a class for expanded clones.

TRBD2 TRBJ2-2 - TRBV14 17 CASSQEGWLAGTGELFF TGTGCCAGCAGCCAAGAAGGCTGGCTAGCGGGAACCGGGGAGCTGTTTTTT
- TRBJ2-1 - TRBV19 14 CASSPRTTYNEQFF TGTGCCAGTAGTCCCCGGACTACGTACAATGAGCAGTTCTTC
- TRBJ2-7 - TRBV5-5 17 CASSFGWQAAIRDEQYF TGTGCCAGCAGCTTCGGCTGGCAGGCAGCTATAAGGGACGAGCAGTACTTC
- TRBJ1-1 - TRBV19 14 CASSIDNRWTEAFF TGTGCCAGTAGTATAGATAACAGGTGGACTGAAGCTTTCTTT
- TRBJ1-5 few TRBV27 13 CASSVWGDQPQHF TGTGCCAGCAGTGTTTGGGGCGATCAGCCCCAGCATTTT
- TRBJ2-1 - TRBV15 13 CATSRDTNNEQFF TGTGCCACCAGCAGAGATACGAACAATGAGCAGTTCTTC
TRBD1 TRBJ2-2 few TRBV27 14 CASRKGTATGELFF TGTGCCAGCAGGAAGGGGACAGCCACCGGGGAGCTGTTTTTT
- TRBJ2-2 - TRBV14 16 CASSQDLGAGTGELFF TGTGCCAGCAGCCAAGATTTAGGCGCGGGCACCGGGGAGCTGTTTTTT
- TRBJ2-7 - TRBV27 14 CASSLFPGTYEQYF TGTGCCAGCAGTTTATTCCCAGGAACCTACGAGCAGTACTTC
TRBD2 TRBJ2-3 - TRBV18 16 CASSPTSGGPVGTQYF TGTGCCAGCTCGCCTACTAGCGGGGGTCCGGTGGGTACGCAGTATTTT
- TRBJ2-1 once TRBV4-1 14 CASSQDRISYEQFF TGCGCCAGCAGCCAAGATCGGATCTCTTATGAGCAGTTCTTC
TRBD2 TRBJ2-3 - TRBV5-1 16 CASSFTTSGSFDTQYF TGCGCCAGCAGCTTCACGACTAGCGGGAGTTTCGATACGCAGTATTTT
TRBD1 TRBJ1-6 few TRBV4-1 18 CASSQEYEGQGYNSPLHF TGCGCCAGCAGCCAAGAGTATGAGGGACAGGGATATAATTCACCCCTCCACTTT
- TRBJ1-5 once TRBV4-2 14 CASSFGDSNQPQHF TGTGCCAGCAGCTTCGGGGATAGCAATCAGCCCCAGCATTTT
TRBD1 TRBJ2-7 - TRBV9 14 CASSARTGGYEQYF TGTGCCAGCAGCGCAAGGACAGGGGGCTACGAGCAGTACTTC
- TRBJ2-1 - TRBV30 16 CAWSVLWESSYNEQFF TGTGCCTGGAGTGTACTGTGGGAGAGCTCCTACAATGAGCAGTTCTTC
TRBD1 TRBJ1-6 - TRBV7-2 15 CASSATGNYNSPLHF TGTGCCAGCAGCGCGACAGGGAACTATAATTCACCCCTCCACTTT
- TRBJ2-3 - TRBV27 12 CASSPRGVTQYF TGTGCCAGCAGTCCCCGGGGTGTTACGCAGTATTTT
TRBD2 TRBJ2-5 - TRBV9 14 CASSVGEREGTQYF TGTGCCAGCAGCGTAGGTGAGCGGGAGGGGACCCAGTACTTC
- TRBJ2-5 - TRBV5-1 14 CASSLGQGRETQYF TGCGCCAGCAGCTTGGGTCAGGGGAGGGAGACCCAGTACTTC
- TRBJ2-3 - TRBV6-1 18 CASSEAPAGATQTDTQYF TGTGCCAGCAGTGAAGCGCCGGCGGGGGCCACCCAGACAGATACGCAGTATTTT
- TRBJ2-3 - TRBV5-1 14 CASSLNRGTDTQYF TGCGCCAGCAGCTTGAACAGGGGCACAGATACGCAGTATTTT
- TRBJ2-2 - TRBV15 13 CATSRDLTGELFF TGTGCCACCAGCAGAGACCTTACCGGGGAGCTGTTTTTT
TRBD1 TRBJ1-6 many TRBV27 15 CASSLGTGLNSPLHF TGTGCCAGCAGTTTAGGGACAGGGCTTAATTCACCCCTCCACTTT
- TRBJ2-4 - TRBV10-3 13 CAISGQQSLIQYF TGTGCCATCAGTGGACAGCAGTCCTTGATTCAGTACTTC
- TRBJ2-5 - TRBV10-3 15 CAISESQLAEETQYF TGTGCCATCAGTGAGTCGCAACTAGCAGAAGAGACCCAGTACTTC
- TRBJ2-7 - TRBV10-3 16 CATSGGRDQPLWVQYF TGTGCCACCAGTGGGGGGCGGGACCAACCTCTGTGGGTGCAGTACTTC
TRBD1 TRBJ1-5 - TRBV30 15 CAWSPPGTGKQPQHF TGTGCCTGGAGTCCCCCCGGGACAGGGAAGCAGCCCCAGCATTTT
- TRBJ1-5 once TRBV6-5 14 CASSPAYSNQPQHF TGTGCCAGCAGTCCAGCATATAGCAATCAGCCCCAGCATTTT
TRBD1 TRBJ2-1 - TRBV11-1 14 CASSQPGQRNEQFF TGTGCCAGCAGCCAGCCGGGACAGAGGAATGAGCAGTTCTTC
TRBD1 TRBJ1-1 once TRBV5-1 19 CASSSPRGTGTGGNTEAFF TGCGCCAGCAGCTCCCCCCGAGGTACCGGGACAGGGGGGAACACTGAAGCTTTCTTT
- TRBJ2-7 few TRBV18 13 CASSPHKLHEQYF TGTGCCAGCTCACCACATAAGCTCCACGAGCAGTACTTC
- TRBJ1-5 - TRBV7-6 15 CASSLTEYSNQPQHF TGTGCCAGCAGCCTAACAGAGTATAGCAATCAGCCCCAGCATTTT
TRBD2 TRBJ2-3 - TRBV18 16 CASSPPPGLAGFTQYF TGTGCCAGCTCACCCCCCCCGGGACTAGCGGGATTTACGCAGTATTTT
- TRBJ1-2 - TRBV5-5 14 CASSLGTAGYGYTF TGTGCCAGCAGCTTAGGGACGGCTGGATATGGCTACACCTTC
- TRBJ1-5 - TRBV5-6 16 CASSWGAGASNQPQHF TGTGCCAGCAGCTGGGGGGCGGGAGCTAGCAATCAGCCCCAGCATTTT
TRBD1 TRBJ1-1 few TRBV30 15 CALTRQGVTNTEAFF TGTGCCTTGACCAGACAGGGAGTAACGAACACTGAAGCTTTCTTT
TRBD1 TRBJ2-3 - TRBV11-3 16 CASSLDGTGRTDTQYF TGTGCCAGCAGCTTAGACGGGACAGGGCGCACAGATACGCAGTATTTT
- TRBJ1-2 - TRBV10-3 13 CAIQGRAGDGYTF TGTGCCATCCAGGGGCGGGCAGGGGATGGCTACACCTTC
- TRBJ2-5 - TRBV5-1 14 CASSLYTSSETQYF TGCGCCAGCAGCTTGTATACTAGCTCGGAGACCCAGTACTTC
- TRBJ1-5 - TRBV2 15 CASRGGLFSNQPQHF TGTGCCAGCAGGGGAGGGCTGTTTAGCAATCAGCCCCAGCATTTT
TRBD1 TRBJ2-7 - TRBV15 14 CATSRGQGEAEQYF TGTGCCACCAGCAGAGGACAGGGGGAGGCCGAGCAGTACTTC
- TRBJ2-5 - TRBV7-6 12 CASSPNAETQYF TGTGCCAGCAGCCCCAATGCGGAGACCCAGTACTTC
- TRBJ1-1 - TRBV5-4 15 CASSLADAANTEAFF TGTGCCAGCAGCTTGGCCGACGCCGCGAACACTGAAGCTTTCTTT
- TRBJ1-5 once TRBV28 13 CASSSGVGQPQHF TGTGCCAGCAGCTCAGGGGTGGGTCAGCCCCAGCATTTT
- TRBJ2-3 - TRBV7-2 15 CASRFLARSTDTQYF TGTGCCAGCAGATTCCTAGCGCGTAGCACAGATACGCAGTATTTT